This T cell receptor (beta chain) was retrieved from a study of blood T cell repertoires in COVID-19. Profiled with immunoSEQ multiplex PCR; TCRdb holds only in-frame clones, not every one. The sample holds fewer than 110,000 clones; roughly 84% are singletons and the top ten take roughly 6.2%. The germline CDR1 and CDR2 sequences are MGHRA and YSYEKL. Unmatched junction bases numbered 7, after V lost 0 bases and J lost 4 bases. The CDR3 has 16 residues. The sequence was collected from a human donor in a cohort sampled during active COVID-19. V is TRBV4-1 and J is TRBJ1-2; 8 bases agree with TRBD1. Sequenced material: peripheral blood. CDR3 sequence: CASSQDPGQDTYGYTF. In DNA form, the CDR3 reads TGCGCCAGCAGCCAAGATCCGGGACAGGACACCTATGGCTACACCTTC.